Listed below are T cell receptor beta chains from one sample, sequenced in a study of T-cell reconstitution after alpha-beta-depleted transplantation in children. MiXCR, applied by TCRdb to the PCR reads, yields one record per CDR3 protein. The data hold fewer than 550,000 distinct CDR3 sequences, with 9.5% to 12% observed a single time. The sequencing here drew on PBMCs, mostly from graft donor cells, taken 180 days after TCRalphabeta/CD19-depleted stem cell transplant. The receptors come from a female patient aged 2-9 years who had a stem cell transplant for aplastic anemia, so the T cells may come from the graft donor. The CDR3 runs from the conserved cysteine through the conserved F or W.

J	V	CDR3
TRBJ1-1	TRBV6-5	CASSNSGEAFF
TRBJ2-5	TRBV7-9	CASSLEPRIETQYF
TRBJ1-2	TRBV27	CASSSLIGTGLEYGYTF
TRBJ2-1	TRBV6-5	CASSYSTTDNEQFF
TRBJ1-1	TRBV19	CASSKTPGGTEAFF
TRBJ1-1	TRBV12-3/TRBV12-4	CASSLGGSPTEAFF
TRBJ2-3	TRBV12-3/TRBV12-4	CASSLSRDRGRDTQYF
TRBJ2-5	TRBV12-3/TRBV12-4	CASSTGTGGRETQYF
TRBJ2-4	TRBV29-1	CSVEMTGGNIQYF
TRBJ2-7	TRBV24-1	CATSDTRQGAREQYF
TRBJ2-1	TRBV3-1	CASSPSDSLGGQFF
TRBJ2-3	TRBV12-3/TRBV12-4	CASSSQDRGFTDTQYF
TRBJ2-2	TRBV4-2	CASSQDPTGWAGELFF
TRBJ2-3	TRBV20-1	CSARVGGSSTDTQYF
TRBJ2-1	TRBV10-3	CAISDRQRVNEQFF
TRBJ1-1	TRBV6-6	CASSYSENTEAFF
TRBJ2-3	TRBV5-1	CASSLGGQGAADTQYF
TRBJ2-1	TRBV25-1	CASSGQSDRTNAGTSYNEQFF
TRBJ2-1	TRBV3-1	CASSQLLQGKGNEQFF
TRBJ2-3	TRBV4-3	CASSQTAGTTNTDTQYF
TRBJ2-1	TRBV20-1	CSAPSSTAHNEQFF
TRBJ2-5	TRBV28	CASSLYRSSQETQYF
TRBJ1-1	TRBV7-9	CASRRADATNTEAFF
TRBJ2-3	TRBV5-1	CASSLQQDTQYF
TRBJ2-3	TRBV6-6	CAVRQGDTQYF
TRBJ2-2	TRBV29-1	CSVDTGGATGELFF
TRBJ2-1	TRBV25-1	CASSEYIGGGVLGEQFF
TRBJ2-3	TRBV25-1	CASSGLTSGTQTDTQYF
TRBJ1-2	TRBV28	CASSPGALYGYTF
TRBJ2-3	TRBV20-1	CSTYPPRTGDTQYF
TRBJ2-1	TRBV7-9	CASSLGLAGGGEQFF
TRBJ1-2	TRBV20-1	CSARDRRATYGYTF
TRBJ1-6	TRBV30	CAWRFQEYNSPLHF
TRBJ2-5	TRBV3-1	CASSRTLSIAGEETQYF
TRBJ2-7	TRBV29-1	CSVYSAARYEQYF
TRBJ2-2	TRBV21-1	CASSKFHPNTGELFF
TRBJ1-1	TRBV28	CASSLWGQDAFF
TRBJ1-4	TRBV6-5	CASSYRYRVVGEKLFF
TRBJ2-1	TRBV4-3	CASSQTSKLFF
TRBJ2-1	TRBV4-3	CASSYVSAYNEQFF
TRBJ2-5	TRBV6-5	CASKAGQETQYF
TRBJ1-1	TRBV29-1	CSVVRDMGWGTEAFF
TRBJ2-3	TRBV21-1	CASSKIPGQLTQYTDTQYF
TRBJ2-7	TRBV4-2	CASSQESETISYEQYF
TRBJ2-3	TRBV20-1	CSARGVDPKARTKVTDTQYF
TRBJ1-6	TRBV5-1	CASSLFAGGRDSPLHF
TRBJ2-1	TRBV27	CASSLKGSYEQFF
TRBJ1-5	TRBV7-2	CASSLAGRDQPQHF
TRBJ2-3	TRBV2	CASSRLSPTDTQYF
TRBJ2-1	TRBV6-1	CASRDSGSSYNEQFF